What follows describes a single TCR beta chain. Clones were read by immunoSEQ multiplex PCR, and TCRdb kept only the in-frame ones, dropping some. The sample yields 200,000 to 250,000 clones, 82% seen once. This record comes from a study of blood T cell repertoires in COVID-19. Study as a whole: Whether acute or convalescent, the COVID-19 samples came from the United States, Italy and Spain. Sources were T cells, B-cell-depleted T cells, or PBMCs; the material itself was cDNA or gDNA.

The clonotype originates from a woman aged 40 to 50 with acute or convalescent COVID-19. What was sequenced was peripheral blood.

CDR3 DNA sequence: TGTGCCAGCAGTTTCCTCACCGGGAGCTATGGCTACACCTTC. This sequence encodes CASSFLTGSYGYTF. This chain links TRBV6-5 with TRBJ1-2; no clear D. From germline, CDR1 is MNHEY and CDR2 SVGAGI. Trimming took off 4 bases at V and 4 bases at J, with 13 bases between the two ends. This CDR3 is built from 14 residues.